This TCR beta chain was captured by sequencing in a study of shared clonotypes between healthy human individuals. Study-wide context: Donors consisted of a couple of women and three men between 18 and 49.

Study-wide results and caveats: Some naive CD4 clonotypes, roughly 5%, turned up in common across several donors. Sample collection involved blood only; tissue repertoires are likely different.

For this clone: The antigen is not known.

The assay was immunoSEQ multiplex PCR, and TCRdb's table has in-frame clones only and misses some. This table has over 800,000 clones, 85% to 95% appearing once. Positive CCR7 selection of CD45RO-negative cells yielded the naive CD8 cells, and terminally differentiated effector memory CD45RA+ cells were excluded. Per the germline V gene, CDR1 is SGHTA and CDR2 is FQGTGA. There are 14 residues in the CDR3. Trimming removed 5 bases from V and 8 bases from J, with 16 bases in between. The receptor was derived from a man between 25 and 39 years old in good health. V gene TRBV7-3 combines with J gene TRBJ2-1; D is ambiguous. Specimen: naive CD8+ T cells sorted from blood. The CDR3 DNA reads TGTGCCAGCAGCGATATAAACAGTAGGGATGAGCAGTTCTTC. This codes for CASSDINSRDEQFF.